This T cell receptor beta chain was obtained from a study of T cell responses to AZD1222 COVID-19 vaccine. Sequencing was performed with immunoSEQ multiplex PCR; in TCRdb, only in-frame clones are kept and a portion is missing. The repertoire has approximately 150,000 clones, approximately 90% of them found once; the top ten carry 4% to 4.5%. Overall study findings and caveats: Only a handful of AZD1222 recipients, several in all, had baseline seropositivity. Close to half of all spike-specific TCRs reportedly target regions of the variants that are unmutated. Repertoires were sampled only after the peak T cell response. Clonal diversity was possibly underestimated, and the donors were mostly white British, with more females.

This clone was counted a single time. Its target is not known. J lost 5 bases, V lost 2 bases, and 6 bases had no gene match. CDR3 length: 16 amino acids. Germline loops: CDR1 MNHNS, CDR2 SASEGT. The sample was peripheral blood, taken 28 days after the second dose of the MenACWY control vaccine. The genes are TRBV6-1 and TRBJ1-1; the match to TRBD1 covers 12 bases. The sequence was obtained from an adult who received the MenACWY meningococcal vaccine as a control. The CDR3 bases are TGTGCCAGCAGTGAAAGGGACAGGGGGCGGTTGACTGAAGCTTTCTTT. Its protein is CASSERDRGRLTEAFF.